Listed below are T cell receptor beta chains from one sample, sequenced in a study of T cells in Graves' hyperthyroidism and ophthalmopathy. TCRdb re-derived calls from the multiplex PCR reads in MiXCR, one entry per CDR3 protein. Seen here are fewer than 650,000 distinct CDR3 sequences, 11% to 15% observed once, and the top ten hold roughly 7.7%. Sample: blood. The receptors derive from a woman between 18 and 30 years old with Graves' ophthalmopathy. The CDR3 runs from the conserved cysteine through the conserved F or W. A D gene is named only where the DNA matches it firmly. The listing skips clone size in some rows; elsewhere it reads once, few, many or a size class.

>TRBJ2-5|TRBD1|many|16|TRBV29-1
TGCAGCGTTGAATTTAAGAGGACAGGGAGAAAAGAGACCCAGTACTTC
CSVEFKRTGRKETQYF
>TRBJ2-7|-|-|15|TRBV27
TGTGCCAGCAGTTTATCTAGCGGAGCACCCTACGAGCAGTACTTC
CASSLSSGAPYEQYF
>TRBJ1-2|-|-|20|TRBV6-5
TGTGCCAGCAGTTACGGGCGGGGGAAGGGGCGAACAGGACTAGACTATGGCTACACCTTC
CASSYGRGKGRTGLDYGYTF
>TRBJ2-1|TRBD2|-|18|TRBV20-1
TGCAGTGCTAGAGATATCCCCTTGTTCGGGAGGTTTCCCAATGAGCAGTTCTTC
CSARDIPLFGRFPNEQFF
>TRBJ2-7|-|many|15|TRBV11-2
TGTGCCAGCAGCTTAAGCCCGGAGGCCCGGCGGGAGCAGTACTTC
CASSLSPEARREQYF
>TRBJ2-7|-|many|15|TRBV27
TGTGCCAGCAGTTTATCAGCCAGCCGTACCTACGAGCAGTACTTC
CASSLSASRTYEQYF
>TRBJ2-3|TRBD2|many|17|TRBV12-3/TRBV12-4
TGTGCCAGCAGTTTACCGCTAGCGGGAGGGCCGGAGGATACGCAGTATTTT
CASSLPLAGGPEDTQYF
>TRBJ2-7|TRBD1|many|16|TRBV28
TGTGCCAGCAGTTTCCCACCGGGACAGGGATCCTACGAGCAGTACTTC
CASSFPPGQGSYEQYF
>TRBJ2-7|TRBD2|many|16|TRBV6-1
TGTGCCAGCAGTGAAACGAGGGGACTAGCGGGAGACGAGCAGTACTTC
CASSETRGLAGDEQYF
>TRBJ2-5|-|many|12|TRBV7-9
TGTGCCAGCAGCTTAGGTGCAGAGACCCAGTACTTC
CASSLGAETQYF
>TRBJ2-1|TRBD2|many|14|TRBV20-1
TGCAGTGCTAGTTGGACTAGCGGGGGGGATGAGCAGTTCTTC
CSASWTSGGDEQFF
>TRBJ2-7|TRBD1|-|13|TRBV20-1
TGCAGTGCTAGCTTTACAGGGGGCGACGAGCAGTACTTC
CSASFTGGDEQYF
>TRBJ2-3|TRBD1|many|19|TRBV28
TGTGCCAGCAGTTTAGGGCGCCCTACCGGGACAGAGAGCACAGATACGCAGTATTTT
CASSLGRPTGTESTDTQYF
>TRBJ1-1|TRBD1|many|13|TRBV7-7
TGTGCTAGCAGTTCGCAGGGGGCTACTGAAGCTTTCTTT
CASSSQGATEAFF
>TRBJ2-7|-|many|13|TRBV27
TGTGCCAGCAGCGGGGCTCTCTCCTACGAGCAGTACTTC
CASSGALSYEQYF
>TRBJ2-5|-|many|17|TRBV24-1
TGTGCCACCAGTAGGGCCCCTAGGACTACGTTCCGAGAGACCCAGTACTTC
CATSRAPRTTFRETQYF
>TRBJ1-5|-|many|14|TRBV7-9
TGTGCCAGCAGCTTGGACACCCTCCGAGGAGCCCAGCATTTT
CASSLDTLRGAQHF
>TRBJ2-1|TRBD2|many|15|TRBV30
TGTGCCTGGAGTGGCAAGCGGGGTTCCTACAATGAGCAGTTCTTC
CAWSGKRGSYNEQFF
>TRBJ1-2|-|few|15|TRBV5-1
TGCGCCAGCAGCGCCTCAGCGGGGACGAACTATGGCTACACCTTC
CASSASAGTNYGYTF
>TRBJ2-3|TRBD2|few|13|TRBV19
TGTGCCACGGGGACTAGGGTCACAGATACGCAGTATTTT
CATGTRVTDTQYF
>TRBJ2-1|TRBD2|-|15|TRBV20-1
TGCAGTGCCCATCAATCTGGTGGGGGGGGAAATGAGCAGTTCTTC
CSAHQSGGGGNEQFF
>TRBJ2-7|-|many|12|TRBV7-9
TGTGCCAGCAGGCAGCAGTCCTACGAGCAGTACTTC
CASRQQSYEQYF
>TRBJ1-1|-|few|13|TRBV18
TGTGCCAGCTCCGATTCACGGGACACTGAAGCTTTCTTT
CASSDSRDTEAFF
>TRBJ1-1|TRBD1|many|15|TRBV13
TGTGCCAGCAGCTTACCAGGACAGGGGGCGCCTGAAGCTTTCTTT
CASSLPGQGAPEAFF
>TRBJ2-1|-|few|16|TRBV27
TGTACCAGCAGTTTGTGGGGACGAAGCTCCTACAATGAGCAGTTCTTC
CTSSLWGRSSYNEQFF
>TRBJ2-3|-|few|15|TRBV6-5
TGTGCCAGCAGTTACCCAGGGGACAGCACAGATACGCAGTATTTT
CASSYPGDSTDTQYF
>TRBJ2-7|-|many|15|TRBV7-9
TGTGCCAGCAGCTTAGAGGGTTTAGTTCGCGACGAGCAGTACTTC
CASSLEGLVRDEQYF
>TRBJ1-5|-|-|14|TRBV7-9
TGTGCCAGCAGCCCCACAAATAAAAATCAGCCCCAGCATTTT
CASSPTNKNQPQHF
>TRBJ2-1|-|-|15|TRBV5-1
TGCGCCAGCAGTTCGACCGGGGACTCCTACAATGAGCAGTTCTTC
CASSSTGDSYNEQFF
>TRBJ2-2|-|many|16|TRBV6-5
TGTGCCAGCAGTTACTCGACTGGGACGGTTACCGGGGAGCTGTTTTTT
CASSYSTGTVTGELFF
>TRBJ2-3|TRBD2|few|16|TRBV12-3/TRBV12-4
TGTGCCAGCACCAGGACTAGCGGGAGAGGTACAGATACGCAGTATTTT
CASTRTSGRGTDTQYF
>TRBJ1-2|TRBD1|many|14|TRBV12-3/TRBV12-4
TGTGCCAGCAGGCCGACAGGGCTGAACTATGGCTACACCTTC
CASRPTGLNYGYTF
>TRBJ1-1|-|many|14|TRBV24-1
TGTGCCACCAGTTCCGCTCAGGGTTACACTGAAGCTTTCTTT
CATSSAQGYTEAFF
>TRBJ2-5|-|-|15|TRBV4-1
TGCGCCAGCGGCCAAATACCGGGGCCCCAAGAGACCCAGTACTTC
CASGQIPGPQETQYF
>TRBJ2-7|TRBD2|many|15|TRBV6-2/TRBV6-3
TGTGCCAGCAGAGGACCGGGACTAGCAGGATGGCGGCAGTACTTC
CASRGPGLAGWRQYF
>TRBJ2-7|-|few|14|TRBV5-6
TGTGCCAGCAGCAAGGGGAACCCAACCTACGAGCAGTACTTC
CASSKGNPTYEQYF
>TRBJ2-7|-|-|14|TRBV5-5
TGTGCCAGCAGCTTGGATGTTGGAGCTTACGAGCAGTACTTC
CASSLDVGAYEQYF
>TRBJ2-1|-|many|13|TRBV7-2
TGTGCCAGCAGCCAGAGCAGGTTGAATGAGCAGTTCTTC
CASSQSRLNEQFF
>TRBJ1-2|-|-|12|TRBV5-1
TGCGCCAGCAGCTACTCTCTGGATGGCTACACCTTC
CASSYSLDGYTF
>TRBJ1-2|-|-|15|TRBV7-2
TGTGCCAGCAGCGTAACAAACTCAGGGAGGTATGGCTACACCTTC
CASSVTNSGRYGYTF
>TRBJ2-2|TRBD2|few|16|TRBV4-2
TGTGCCAGCAGCCAAGAGGCTAGCGGGAGAACCGGGGAGCTGTTTTTT
CASSQEASGRTGELFF
>TRBJ1-2|-|many|12|TRBV30
TGTGCCTGGAGTTCAAATCGCTATGGCTACACCTTC
CAWSSNRYGYTF
>TRBJ2-7|TRBD1|-|16|TRBV5-5
TGTGCCAGCAGCTTTGGACCGGGACAGGGGAAGTACGAGCAGTACTTC
CASSFGPGQGKYEQYF
>TRBJ1-2|-|many|13|TRBV27
TGTGCCAGCAGCAACGCGAGGGGAGAAGGCTACACCTTC
CASSNARGEGYTF
>TRBJ2-7|-|few|11|TRBV19
TGTGCCAGTAGTATTAGCAGCGAGCAGTACTTC
CASSISSEQYF